The 27 T cell receptor beta chains below were found in one sample sequenced in a study of cytomegalovirus exposure and HLA in healthy donors. PCR involved 60 Vbeta and 13 Jbeta primers. The data were produced by immunoSEQ multiplex PCR, yet TCRdb's version contains in-frame clones alone and is incomplete. Found here are 150,000 to 200,000 clones, more than 75% of them singletons; the top ten hold 13% to 15%. The sample consisted of PBMCs. These receptors were taken from a woman aged 25 to 39 in good health and CMV-seropositive.

The CDR3 DNA reads TGTGCCAGCAGCCCCCGCGTTGCAGGGGGCATTGATGGCTACACCTTC. Its protein is CASSPRVAGGIDGYTF. V is TRBV5-4 and J is TRBJ1-2, with 8 bases that match TRBD1. V shed 4 bases and J 6 bases; nucleotides not matched to a gene: 14. The CDR3 has 16 amino acids. Per the germline V gene, CDR1 is SGHNT and CDR2 is YYREEE (reference sequence).

V usage is TRBV7-8 and J usage is TRBJ1-1; no reliable D call. The length of the CDR3 is 14 residues. V was shortened by 3 bases and J by 2 bases, with 10 bases between the two germline ends. Germline values: CDR1 SGHVS, CDR2 FQNEAQ. CDR3 bases: TGTGCCAGCAGCTTCACGGGTGTCAACACTGAAGCTTTCTTT. Its translation: CASSFTGVNTEAFF.

The J gene is TRBJ2-1, the V gene TRBV6-5, with TRBD2 matching over 8 bases. The CDR3 covers 15 residues. Germline CDR1 and CDR2: MNHEY and SVGAGI. V was pared by 6 bases and J by 6 bases, with 10 bases of the junction left unmatched. CDR3 residues: CASRSIAGPSNEQFF. The CDR3 coding sequence is TGTGCCAGCAGGAGTATAGCGGGGCCGTCCAATGAGCAGTTCTTC.

The chain combines TRBV28 with TRBJ1-2; possibly TRBD1 for D (5 bases). The length of the CDR3 is 14 residues. CDR1 is MDHEN, CDR2 SYDVKM, per germline. The V end lost 6 bases, the J end lost 5 bases, and 16 bases lay between the germline ends. Written as DNA, the CDR3 is TGTGCCAGCAGCTCGGACGAGGAGGGGTATGGCTACACCTTC. Protein sequence: CASSSDEEGYGYTF.

This clone is a singleton in its sample. V gene TRBV4-3 combines with J gene TRBJ2-5; 9 positions match TRBD1. The J call may be wrong; the DNA end is better matched by TRBJ2-7. Germline CDR1 reads LGHNA; CDR2 reads YSLEER. The CDR3 is made up of 15 amino acids. The CDR3 is CASSQGTGTGLEQYF. CDR3 in DNA: TGCGCCAGCAGCCAAGGGACCGGGACAGGGCTCGAGCAGTACTTC.

The chain has TRBV2 and TRBJ1-2; TRBD1 matches at 8 bases. J was trimmed by 7 bases and V by 4 bases; bases with no gene match: 8. CDR1 and CDR2 from the germline V gene are SNHLY and FYNNEI. The CDR3 consists of 14 residues. CDR3 in DNA: TGTGCCAGCAGTGTTTCAGGGGGCCTTTTTGGCTACACCTTC. This gives the protein CASSVSGGLFGYTF.

This rearrangement joins TRBV9 to TRBJ2-5, with TRBD2 matching 8 bases. Germline CDR1 is SGDLS and CDR2 is YYNGEE. Trimming removed 4 bases from V and 1 base from J; junction bases left unmatched: 6. The CDR3 consists of 15 residues. CDR3 region: CASSPSGTSQETQYF. The CDR3 DNA reads as TGTGCCAGCAGCCCCTCGGGGACTAGCCAAGAGACCCAGTACTTC.

The chain has TRBV27 and TRBJ2-5; D not resolved. V lost 10 bases, J lost 3 bases, and 3 bases lay in between. Germline CDR1 is MNHEY and CDR2 is SMNVEV (reference sequence). The CDR3 extends over 9 amino acids. Written as DNA, the CDR3 is TGTGCCAATAAAGAGACCCAGTACTTC. This translates into CANKETQYF.

This clone was recorded once. V is TRBV5-1 and J is TRBJ2-4, with 7 bases matching TRBD1. There are 14 residues in the CDR3. Germline CDR1 SGHRS, CDR2 YFSETQ. Germline trimming cut 4 bases from V and 3 bases from J; bases unmatched to any gene: 4. Here the CDR3 reads CASSPGTDKNIQYF. The CDR3 region has the DNA TGCGCCAGCAGCCCCGGGACAGACAAAAACATTCAGTACTTC.

The rearrangement links TRBV6-1 to TRBJ1-6; 8 positions match TRBD1. This CDR3 is built from 15 residues. The V segment lost 6 bases and the J segment 10 bases; nucleotides outside the gene matches: 11. CDR1 is MNHNS and CDR2 is SASEGT in the germline V gene. CDR3 sequence (DNA): TGTGCCAGCAGGGTGCCGGGACAGGATGACTCACCCCTCCACTTT. Its protein is CASRVPGQDDSPLHF.

This clone came up a few times. The V and J genes are TRBV6-6 and TRBJ2-5; no definite D call. From germline, CDR1 is MNHNY and CDR2 SVGAGI (reference sequence). With 5 bases removed from V and 5 bases from J, the gap between germline ends came to 12 bases. The CDR3 consists of 13 residues. The CDR3 protein is CASSTLNRETQYF. The CDR3, as DNA: TGTGCCAGCAGTACCCTTAACCGGGAGACCCAGTACTTC.

The chain recombines TRBV9 with TRBJ1-4, with a tentative D call TRBD1 (6 bases). Germline CDR1 and CDR2: SGDLS and YYNGEE. The CDR3 loop spans 15 amino acids. Trimming pared 4 bases from V and 7 bases from J, leaving 17 bases between. DNA for the CDR3: TGTGCCAGCAGCACCGGGCCCCACAGGGCTGAAAAACTGTTTTTT. Protein: CASSTGPHRAEKLFF.

The chain uses TRBV4-1 and TRBJ2-5; TRBD2 matches 11 bases. Looked up from germline, CDR1 is MGHRA and CDR2 is YSYEKL. This CDR3 has 16 amino acids. Trimming at V came to 2 bases and at J to 5 bases, leaving 7 bases not matched to a gene. CDR3 nucleotides: TGCGCCAGCAGCCAAAGTCTAGCGGGGGGTGGGGAGACCCAGTACTTC. It codes for CASSQSLAGGGETQYF.

The chain joins TRBV5-1 to TRBJ2-3; D unresolved. Per the germline V gene, CDR1 is SGHRS and CDR2 is YFSETQ. This CDR3 is built from 14 residues. Trimming pared 0 bases from V and 4 bases from J, leaving 9 bases between. The CDR3 is CASSLGAPPDTQYF. The CDR3 nucleotides read TGCGCCAGCAGCTTGGGGGCGCCCCCAGATACGCAGTATTTT.

The chain employs TRBV9 and TRBJ2-7; tentative D call: TRBD2 (5 bases). V was trimmed by 0 bases and J by 5 bases, leaving 6 bases between them. CDR3 length: 12 residues. Germline V gene data show CDR1 as SGDLS and CDR2 as YYNGEE. CDR3 region: CASSVGGNEQYF. The CDR3 DNA follows: TGTGCCAGCAGCGTAGGAGGGAACGAGCAGTACTTC.

The chain is built from TRBV7-9 and TRBJ2-5; D perhaps matches TRBD1 (6 bases). The CDR3 has 15 residues. CDR1 SEHNR and CDR2 FQNEAQ come from the germline V gene (reference sequence). V was cut by 5 bases and J by 1 base, with 14 bases left in between. CDR3 sequence: CASSLPQDSQETQYF. The DNA for the CDR3 is TGTGCCAGCAGCCTGCCACAGGACAGCCAAGAGACCCAGTACTTC.

The rearrangement links TRBV6-1 to TRBJ1-1; the D gene is possibly TRBD1 (5 bases). V was cut by 3 bases and J by 0 bases, with 11 bases left in between. The germline V gene encodes CDR1 MNHNS and CDR2 SASEGT. This CDR3 has 15 residues. The CDR3 region is CASSETVGMNTEAFF. The CDR3 DNA is TGTGCCAGCAGTGAGACAGTGGGGATGAACACTGAAGCTTTCTTT.

The rearrangement uses TRBV29-1 and TRBJ2-7; 9 bases line up with TRBD2. The CDR3 sequence is 14 residues long. Trimming cost V 3 bases and J 2 bases; bases outside gene matches: 5. Per germline, CDR1 SQVTM and CDR2 ANQGSEA. DNA of the CDR3: TGCAGCGTTGAGCTAGCGGGACGACCCTACGAGCAGTACTTC. Protein product: CSVELAGRPYEQYF.

The J gene is TRBJ2-5, the V gene TRBV5-1, with TRBD2 as a possible D gene (6 bases). CDR3 length: 15 amino acids. Germline V gene data show CDR1 as SGHRS and CDR2 as YFSETQ. V was pared by 1 base and J by 4 bases, with 14 bases between. The CDR3 region is CASSLSGGGPETQYF. The DNA of the CDR3 is TGCGCCAGCAGCTTGTCTGGCGGAGGGCCAGAGACCCAGTACTTC.

This chain links TRBV7-9 with TRBJ1-2; 8 bases align to TRBD1. Unmatched junction bases numbered 12, after V lost 6 bases and J lost 6 bases. Germline CDR1 and CDR2: SEHNR and FQNEAQ (reference sequence). CDR3 length equals 15 residues. CDR3 sequence reads: CASSQGAGLVDGYTF. CDR3 in DNA: TGTGCCAGCAGTCAGGGGGCAGGGTTGGTGGATGGCTACACCTTC.

The chain couples TRBV6-1 to TRBJ1-2, with D unclear. The V and J ends lost 3 bases and 3 bases respectively, with 11 bases between them. This CDR3 has 14 residues. Germline CDR1 MNHNS, CDR2 SASEGT. The CDR3 region has the DNA TGTGCCAGCAGTGAGGGCCCCTCGCACTATGGCTACACCTTC. It translates to CASSEGPSHYGYTF.

This clone was picked up one time. This rearrangement joins TRBV29-1 to TRBJ1-2; possible D gene TRBD1, 5 bases. Germline CDR1 and CDR2: SQVTM and ANQGSEA. V shed 7 bases and J shed 4 bases, with 19 bases lying between them. This CDR3 has 14 residues. The CDR3 reads CSANHLGGSYGYTF. DNA of the CDR3: TGCAGCGCCAACCACCTGGGGGGATCCTATGGCTACACCTTC.

The chain employs TRBV10-3 and TRBJ2-3; D remains ambiguous. V shed 6 bases and J shed 0 bases, with 10 bases lying between them. The CDR3 has 14 residues. CDR1 and CDR2 (germline): ENHRY, SYGVKD. CDR3 region: CAISEISSTDTQYF. The CDR3 coding sequence is TGTGCCATCAGCGAGATTTCTAGCACAGATACGCAGTATTTT.

This clone was seen only a few times. V gene TRBV6-6 combines with J gene TRBJ2-1, with a weak D call TRBD1 (5 bases). Per the germline V gene, CDR1 is MNHNY and CDR2 is SVGAGI (reference sequence). Between the trimmed V and J ends, which lost 6 bases and 4 bases, there was a span of 10 bases. The CDR3 has 13 amino acids. The CDR3 coding sequence is TGTGCCAGCAGGGCGACAGAATACAATGAGCAGTTCTTC. This encodes CASRATEYNEQFF.

This chain links TRBV7-9 with TRBJ1-2, with 10 bases aligning to TRBD1. Germline lookup yields CDR1 SEHNR and CDR2 FQNEAQ (reference sequence). This CDR3 comprises 14 residues. Trimming removed 1 base from V and 5 bases from J; junction bases left unmatched: 1. This CDR3 reads CASSLGDRGYGYTF. CDR3 DNA sequence: TGTGCCAGCAGCTTAGGGGACAGGGGTTATGGCTACACCTTC.

Only a few counts were recorded for this clone. The chain combines TRBV6-4 with TRBJ2-3; weak D call: TRBD2 (7 bases). Germline CDR1 reads MRHNA; CDR2 reads SNTAGT. Trimming shortened V by 5 bases and J by 3 bases, and 15 bases separated the two germline ends. CDR3 length: 15 amino acids. CDR3 sequence reads: CASSLEGGLTDTQYF. The CDR3 DNA follows: TGTGCCAGCAGTCTTGAGGGGGGGCTAACAGATACGCAGTATTTT.

As DNA, the CDR3 is TGTGCCAGCAGCCCCGCGGGGAACACCGGGGAGCTGTTTTTT. Protein product: CASSPAGNTGELFF. The chain employs TRBV27 and TRBJ2-2; a weak D match, TRBD2 (5 bases). Germline V CDR1 and CDR2: MNHEY, SMNVEV (reference sequence). The length of the CDR3 is 14 residues. The V and J ends lost 6 bases and 1 base respectively, with 9 bases between them.